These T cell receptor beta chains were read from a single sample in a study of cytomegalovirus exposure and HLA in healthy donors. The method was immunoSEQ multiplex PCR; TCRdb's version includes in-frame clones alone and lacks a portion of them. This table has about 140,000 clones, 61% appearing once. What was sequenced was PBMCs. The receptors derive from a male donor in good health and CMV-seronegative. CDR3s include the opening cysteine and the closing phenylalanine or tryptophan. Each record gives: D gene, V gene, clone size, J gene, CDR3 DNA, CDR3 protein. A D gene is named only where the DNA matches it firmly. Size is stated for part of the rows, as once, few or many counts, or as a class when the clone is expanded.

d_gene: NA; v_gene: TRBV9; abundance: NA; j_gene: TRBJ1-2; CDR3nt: TGTGCCAGCAGCGTAGCGGCGGCAGGGGAGATCTATGGCTACACCTTC; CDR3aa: CASSVAAAGEIYGYTF
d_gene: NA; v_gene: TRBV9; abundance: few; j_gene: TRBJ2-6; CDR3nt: TGTGCCAGCATGGGGGGGCTGCTGTCTGGGGCCAACGTCCTGACTTTC; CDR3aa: CASMGGLLSGANVLTF
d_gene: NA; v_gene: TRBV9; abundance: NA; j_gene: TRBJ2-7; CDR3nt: TGTGCCAGCAGCATCGGACTACTCAACTCCTACGAGCAGTACTTC; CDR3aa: CASSIGLLNSYEQYF
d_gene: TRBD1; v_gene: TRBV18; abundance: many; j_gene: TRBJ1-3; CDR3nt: TGTGCCAGCTCACCCGGGACAGTTGGAAACACCATATATTTT; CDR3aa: CASSPGTVGNTIYF
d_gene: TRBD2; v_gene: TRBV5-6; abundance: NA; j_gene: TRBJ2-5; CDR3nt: TGTGCCAGCAGCCACCTAGCGGGGGGAACCTTTTTGGGGGAGCAGTACTTC; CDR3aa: CASSHLAGGTFLGEQYF
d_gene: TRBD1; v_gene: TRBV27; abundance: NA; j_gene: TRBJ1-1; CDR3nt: TGTGCCAGCAGTCCCAGAACAGGGGGGTATGTCACTGAAGCTTTCTTT; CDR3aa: CASSPRTGGYVTEAFF
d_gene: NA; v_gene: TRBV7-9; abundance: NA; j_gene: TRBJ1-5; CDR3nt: TGTGCCAGCAGCTCCGGACAGAATCAGCCCCAGCATTTT; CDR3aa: CASSSGQNQPQHF
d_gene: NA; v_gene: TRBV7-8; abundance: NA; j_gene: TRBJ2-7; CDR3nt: TGTGCCAGCAGCTTAGTCTTACGGTACGAGCAGTACTTC; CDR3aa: CASSLVLRYEQYF
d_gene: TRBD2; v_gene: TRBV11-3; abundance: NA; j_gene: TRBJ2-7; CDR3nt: TGTGCCAGCAGCTCCCGACTAGCTGGATACGAGCAGTACTTC; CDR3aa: CASSSRLAGYEQYF
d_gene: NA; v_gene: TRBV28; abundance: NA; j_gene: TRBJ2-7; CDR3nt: TGTGCCAGCAAGTTGGGCCGCTACGAGCAGTACTTC; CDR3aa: CASKLGRYEQYF
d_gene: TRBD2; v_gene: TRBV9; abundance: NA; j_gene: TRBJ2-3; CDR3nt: TGTGCCAGCAGCGTAGATGGGGTTAGCGGGGGAAGGGACGATACGCAGTATTTT; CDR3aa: CASSVDGVSGGRDDTQYF
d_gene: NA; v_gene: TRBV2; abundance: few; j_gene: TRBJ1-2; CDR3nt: TGTGCCACCCGGGAGGGGGTAGTGAGCTATGGCTACACCTTC; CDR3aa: CATREGVVSYGYTF
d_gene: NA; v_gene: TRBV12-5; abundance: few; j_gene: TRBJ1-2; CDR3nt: TGTGCTAGTGGTTTGGTATTGGGGCAGGGTTATGGCTACACCTTC; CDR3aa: CASGLVLGQGYGYTF
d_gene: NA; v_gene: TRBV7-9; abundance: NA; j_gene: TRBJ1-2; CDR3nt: TGTGCCAGCAGCTTACAGGGTCAGCCTAACTATGGCTACACCTTC; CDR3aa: CASSLQGQPNYGYTF
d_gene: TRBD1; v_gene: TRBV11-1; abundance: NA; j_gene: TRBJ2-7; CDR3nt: TGTGCCAGCAGCTTAGTGCAACCCGGGACAGGGGGCCAGGACGAGCAGTACTTC; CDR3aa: CASSLVQPGTGGQDEQYF
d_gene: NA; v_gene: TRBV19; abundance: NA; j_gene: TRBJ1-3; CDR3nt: TGTGCCAGTAGCCCCTCCCGGGACACAGACTCTGGAAACACCATATATTTT; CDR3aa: CASSPSRDTDSGNTIYF
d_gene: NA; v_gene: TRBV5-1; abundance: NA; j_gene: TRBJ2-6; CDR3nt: TGCGCCAGCAGCTTGGCACAGGCGGGGGCCAACGTCCTGACTTTC; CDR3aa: CASSLAQAGANVLTF
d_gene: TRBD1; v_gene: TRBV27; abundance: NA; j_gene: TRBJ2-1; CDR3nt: TGTGCCAGCAGTTTCTCCCGGGACAGGGAGAAGGTCTATGAGCAGTTCTTC; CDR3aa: CASSFSRDREKVYEQFF
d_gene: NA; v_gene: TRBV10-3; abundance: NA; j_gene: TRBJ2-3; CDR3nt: TGTGCCATCAGTCTGAGAGGGAAGGATACGCAGTATTTT; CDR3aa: CAISLRGKDTQYF
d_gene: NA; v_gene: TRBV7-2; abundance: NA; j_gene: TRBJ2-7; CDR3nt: TGTGCCAGCAGCTTGGCAGGGCGCCTCTACGAGCAGTACTTC; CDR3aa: CASSLAGRLYEQYF
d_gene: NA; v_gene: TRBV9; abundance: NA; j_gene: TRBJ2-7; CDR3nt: TGTGCCAGCAGCGTAGCTGAGTGGACGGGGGCCTACGAGCAGTACTTC; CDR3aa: CASSVAEWTGAYEQYF
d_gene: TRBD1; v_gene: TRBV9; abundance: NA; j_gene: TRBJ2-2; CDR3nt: TGTGCCAGCAGCGGAACCGGGACAGGGCCCGGGGAGCTGTTTTTT; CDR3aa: CASSGTGTGPGELFF
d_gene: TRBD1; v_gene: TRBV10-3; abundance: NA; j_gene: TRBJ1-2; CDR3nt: TGTGCCATCAGTGACCCTCATTTAACAGGGGGCCGTTTGGACTATGGCTACACCTTC; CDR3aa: CAISDPHLTGGRLDYGYTF
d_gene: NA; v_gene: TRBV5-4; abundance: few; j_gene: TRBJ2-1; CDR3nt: TGTGCCAGCAGCCGATGGACTAATCCGATGAATGAGCAGTTCTTC; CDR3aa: CASSRWTNPMNEQFF
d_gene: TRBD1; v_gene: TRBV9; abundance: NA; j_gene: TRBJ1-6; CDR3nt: TGTGCCAGCAGCGTAGGGACAGGGGTCTCACCCCTCCACTTT; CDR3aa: CASSVGTGVSPLHF
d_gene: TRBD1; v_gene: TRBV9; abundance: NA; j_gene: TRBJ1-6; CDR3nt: TGTGCCAGCAGCGTAAGGGGACAGTATAATTCACCCCTCCACTTT; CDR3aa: CASSVRGQYNSPLHF
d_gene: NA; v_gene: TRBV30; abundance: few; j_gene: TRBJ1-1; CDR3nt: TGTGCCTGGAACCCTAGAGGGGGCACTGAAGCTTTCTTT; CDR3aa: CAWNPRGGTEAFF
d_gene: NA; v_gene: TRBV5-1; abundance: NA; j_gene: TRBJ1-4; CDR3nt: TGCGCCAGCAGCTTGGCTGGGGGGACTAATGAAAAACTGTTTTTT; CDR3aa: CASSLAGGTNEKLFF
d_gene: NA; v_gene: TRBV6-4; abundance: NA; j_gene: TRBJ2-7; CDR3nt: TGTGCCAGCAGCGAACAGGGGAGGAACGAGCAGTACTTC; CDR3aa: CASSEQGRNEQYF
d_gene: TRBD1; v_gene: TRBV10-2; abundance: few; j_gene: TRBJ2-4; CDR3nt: TGCGCCATCAACTTACCACAGGGGAACATTCAGTACTTC; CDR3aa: CAINLPQGNIQYF
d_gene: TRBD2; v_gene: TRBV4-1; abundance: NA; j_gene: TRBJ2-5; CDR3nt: TGCGCCAGCAGCCAAGATATGGCGGGGGGCCTCGGGGAGACCCAGTACTTC; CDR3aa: CASSQDMAGGLGETQYF
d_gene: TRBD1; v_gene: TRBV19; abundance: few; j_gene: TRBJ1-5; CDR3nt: TGTGCCAGTAGTACCGGGACAGGGGGCCGGTTGGGCAATCAGCCCCAGCATTTT; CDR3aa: CASSTGTGGRLGNQPQHF
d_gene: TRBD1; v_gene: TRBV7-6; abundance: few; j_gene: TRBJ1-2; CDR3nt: TGTGCCAGCAGCCTTAGGGGACAGGCGGAGGAGAGTTACTATGGCTACACCTTC; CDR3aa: CASSLRGQAEESYYGYTF
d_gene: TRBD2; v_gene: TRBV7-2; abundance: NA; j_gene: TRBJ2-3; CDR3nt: TGTGCCAGCATGCGACTAGCGGGGGGGCCAGATACGCAGTATTTT; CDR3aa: CASMRLAGGPDTQYF
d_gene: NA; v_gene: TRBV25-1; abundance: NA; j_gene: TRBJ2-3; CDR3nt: TGTGCCAGCATTTCGGGTAGCACAGATACGCAGTATTTT; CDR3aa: CASISGSTDTQYF
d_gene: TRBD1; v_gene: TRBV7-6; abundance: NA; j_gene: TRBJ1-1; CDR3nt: TGTGCCAGCAGCCCGGGACAGTGGAACACTGAAGCTTTCTTT; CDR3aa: CASSPGQWNTEAFF
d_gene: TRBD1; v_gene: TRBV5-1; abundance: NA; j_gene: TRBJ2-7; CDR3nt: TGCGCCAGCAGCTGGACAGGGGGACTAAGCTCCTACGAGCAGTACTTC; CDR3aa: CASSWTGGLSSYEQYF
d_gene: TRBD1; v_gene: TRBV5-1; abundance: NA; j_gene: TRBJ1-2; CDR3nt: TGCGCCAGCAGCTTAGATGACAGGGCGAACTATGGCTACACCTTC; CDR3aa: CASSLDDRANYGYTF
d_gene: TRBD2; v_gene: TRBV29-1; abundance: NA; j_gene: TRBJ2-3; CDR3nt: TGCAGCGTTGCGCTAGCGGGGGGCATCACAGATACGCAGTATTTT; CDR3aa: CSVALAGGITDTQYF
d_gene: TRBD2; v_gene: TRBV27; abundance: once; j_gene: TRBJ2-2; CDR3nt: TGTGCCAGCGTTAGCTCCGGGACTAGAGACACCGGGGAGCTGTTTTTT; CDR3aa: CASVSSGTRDTGELFF
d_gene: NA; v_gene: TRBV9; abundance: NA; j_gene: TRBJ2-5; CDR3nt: TGTGCCAGCAGCCAAGGCAGAACCTTGGGGGCCCCAGAGACCCAGTACTTC; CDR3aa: CASSQGRTLGAPETQYF
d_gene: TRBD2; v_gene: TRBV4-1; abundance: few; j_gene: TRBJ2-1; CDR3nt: TGCGCCAGCAGCCAAGTGGGGGGGAATGAGCAGTTCTTC; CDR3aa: CASSQVGGNEQFF
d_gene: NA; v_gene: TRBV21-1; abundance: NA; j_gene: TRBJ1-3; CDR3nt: TGTGCCAGCAGCAAAGAAACCCCGGGACAGATACACTTCTCTGGAAACACCATATATTTT; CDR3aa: CASSKETPGQIHFSGNTIYF
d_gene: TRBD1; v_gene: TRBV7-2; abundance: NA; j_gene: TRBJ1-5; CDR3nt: TGTGCCAGCAGCTTAGAAAACAGGGGGTATGGCAATCAGCCCCAGCATTTT; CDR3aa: CASSLENRGYGNQPQHF
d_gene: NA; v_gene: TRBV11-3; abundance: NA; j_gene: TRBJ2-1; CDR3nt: TGTGCCAGCAGCAATATACAGGGCAATGAGCAGTTCTTC; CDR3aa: CASSNIQGNEQFF
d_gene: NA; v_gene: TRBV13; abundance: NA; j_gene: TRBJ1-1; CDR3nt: TGTGCCAGCAGCTCCCTGGACGACAGGAACACTGAAGCTTTCTTT; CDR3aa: CASSSLDDRNTEAFF
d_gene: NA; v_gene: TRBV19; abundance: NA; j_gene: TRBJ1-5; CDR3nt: TGTGCCAGTAGGGAGGTTAGCAATCAGCCCCAGCATTTT; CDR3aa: CASREVSNQPQHF
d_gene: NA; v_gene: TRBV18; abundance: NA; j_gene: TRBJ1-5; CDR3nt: TGTGCCAGCTCACCAACCGGTCTGCAGCCCCAGCATTTT; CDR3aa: CASSPTGLQPQHF
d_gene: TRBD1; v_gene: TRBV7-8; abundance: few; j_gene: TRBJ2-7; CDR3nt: TGTGCCAGCATGTACACCGGGACAGGGAGGTACGAGCAGTACTTC; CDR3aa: CASMYTGTGRYEQYF
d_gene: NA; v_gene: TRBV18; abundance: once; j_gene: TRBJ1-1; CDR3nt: TGTGCCAGCTCACCAAGCGTCATGAACACTGAAGCTTTCTTT; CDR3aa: CASSPSVMNTEAFF